Presented here are 5 T cell receptor beta chains from one specimen sequenced in a study of cytomegalovirus exposure and HLA in healthy donors. This PCR relied on a set of 60 Vbeta primers and 13 Jbeta primers. Produced via immunoSEQ multiplex PCR; TCRdb's table is partial and in-frame only. Among some 150,000 clones listed, around 79% were seen once. Sample: PBMCs. These receptors were taken from a man in his thirties or forties in good health and CMV-seropositive.

This clone was found once. The V gene is TRBV6-1, the J gene TRBJ2-7; D unclear. Germline CDR1 reads MNHNS; CDR2 reads SASEGT. V shed 6 bases and J shed 3 bases, with 9 bases lying between them. This CDR3 spans 12 amino acids. This chain's CDR3 is CASRASGYEQYF. The CDR3 region has the DNA TGTGCCAGCAGGGCCTCGGGCTACGAGCAGTACTTC.

This rearrangement joins TRBV29-1 to TRBJ2-1, with 14 nucleotides matching TRBD2. The V and J ends lost 3 bases and 3 bases, in that order; junction bases with no gene match: 10. The CDR3 is 18 amino acids. Germline V gene sequence: CDR1 SQVTM, CDR2 ANQGSEA. CDR3 amino acids: CSVDLTSGRARGYNEQFF. The CDR3 DNA reads as TGCAGCGTTGACCTGACTAGCGGGAGGGCCCGGGGCTACAATGAGCAGTTCTTC.

This chain uses TRBV19 with TRBJ1-3; maybe TRBD1 (6 bases). The CDR3 contains 13 residues. Germline V lookup: CDR1 LNHDA, CDR2 SQIVND (reference sequence). Trimming shortened V by 11 bases and J by 4 bases, and 15 bases separated the two germline ends. CDR3 in DNA: TGTGCCGTAACAGGGCTGTGGGGAAACACCATATATTTT. Protein product: CAVTGLWGNTIYF.

The V and J genes are TRBV14 and TRBJ2-1; 7 bases fit TRBD2. J was trimmed by 2 bases and V by 1 base; bases with no gene match: 2. CDR3 length: 15 residues. Germline CDR1 is SGHDN and CDR2 is FVKESK. The CDR3 DNA sequence: TGTGCCAGCAGCCAAGGTCGGGGGGCCTACAATGAGCAGTTCTTC. Protein sequence: CASSQGRGAYNEQFF.

The CDR3, as DNA: TGTGCCAGCAGCTCCCGCCAACAGGCACAGAACTATGGCTACACCTTC. Residues: CASSSRQQAQNYGYTF. This chain connects TRBV11-2 to TRBJ1-2, with D maybe TRBD1 (5 bases). Trimming removed 4 bases from V and 2 bases from J, with 17 bases in between. CDR1 SGHAT and CDR2 FQNNGV come from the germline V gene. The CDR3 runs to 16 residues.